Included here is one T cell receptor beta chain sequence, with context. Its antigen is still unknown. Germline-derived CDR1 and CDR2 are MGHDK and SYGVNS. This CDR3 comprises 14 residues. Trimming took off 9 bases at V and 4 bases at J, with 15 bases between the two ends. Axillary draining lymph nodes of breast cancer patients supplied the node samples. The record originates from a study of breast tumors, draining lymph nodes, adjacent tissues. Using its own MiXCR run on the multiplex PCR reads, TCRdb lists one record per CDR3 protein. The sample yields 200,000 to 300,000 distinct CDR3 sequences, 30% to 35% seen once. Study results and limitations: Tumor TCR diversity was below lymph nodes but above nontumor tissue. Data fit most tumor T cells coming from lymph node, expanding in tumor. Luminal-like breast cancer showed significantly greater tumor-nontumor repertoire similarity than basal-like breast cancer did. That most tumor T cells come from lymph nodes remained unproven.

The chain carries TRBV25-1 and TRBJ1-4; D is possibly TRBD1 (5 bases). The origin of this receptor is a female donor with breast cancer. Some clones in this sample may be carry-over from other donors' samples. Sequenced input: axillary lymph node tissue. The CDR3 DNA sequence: TGTGCCAGTGCCCCGGGACGCCTTAATGAAAAACTGTTTTTT. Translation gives CASAPGRLNEKLFF.